The 12 T cell receptor beta chains reported below all come from one sample, sequenced in a study of blood T cell repertoires in COVID-19. Profiled with immunoSEQ multiplex PCR; TCRdb holds only in-frame clones, not every one. Of a few hundred thousand clones listed, around 83% are singletons. Material: peripheral blood. Every receptor here comes from a man between 18 and 35 years old with active or convalescent COVID-19.

V usage is TRBV28 and J usage is TRBJ1-5; 8 nucleotides agree with TRBD1. The trim removed 4 bases at V and 8 bases at J, leaving 10 bases unmatched. There are 15 residues in the CDR3. The germline gives CDR1 MDHEN, CDR2 SYDVKM. The CDR3 DNA reads as TGTGCCAGCAGTTCCGGGGACAGGACCATCAAGCCCCAGCATTTT. It translates to CASSSGDRTIKPQHF.

This chain joins TRBV12-3 or TRBV12-4 and TRBJ1-5; maybe TRBD1 (6 bases). V dropped 6 bases and J dropped 7 bases, with 13 bases sitting between them. This CDR3 is built from 13 residues. The CDR3 sequence: CASSPDRRQPQHF. In DNA form, the CDR3 reads TGTGCCAGCAGCCCTGACAGGAGACAGCCCCAGCATTTT.

This clone has just one count. The rearrangement links TRBV2 to TRBJ2-7; 8 nucleotides agree with TRBD1. J gave up 0 bases and V 10 bases, and 5 bases lay outside the gene matches. The germline gives CDR1 SNHLY, CDR2 FYNNEI. The CDR3 sequence is 13 residues long. The CDR3 spells CATEGQDSYEQYF. The CDR3 nucleotides are TGTGCCACTGAGGGACAGGACTCCTACGAGCAGTACTTC.

This clone was seen a handful of times. The chain is built from TRBV3-1 (or the pseudogene TRBV3-2) and TRBJ1-2, with D unclear. Trimming removed 2 bases from V and 8 bases from J, with 9 bases in between. This CDR3 is built from 12 residues. Germline assignment: CDR1 LGHDT and CDR2 YNNKEL (reference sequence). In DNA form, the CDR3 reads TGTGCCAGCAGCCAATCAGCGGGAGGCTACACCTTC. Translation gives CASSQSAGGYTF.

This clone was picked up one time. The rearrangement links TRBV6-1 to TRBJ2-5, with D uncertain. Trimming shortened V by 2 bases and J by 1 base, and 11 bases separated the two germline ends. Germline loops: CDR1 MNHNS, CDR2 SASEGT. The CDR3 loop spans 15 amino acids. The chain's CDR3 is CASSENQHFQETQYF. As DNA, the CDR3 is TGTGCCAGCAGTGAAAATCAACATTTCCAAGAGACCCAGTACTTC.

The J gene is TRBJ2-3, the V gene TRBV11-2; 7 bases agree with TRBD2. Germline V lookup: CDR1 SGHAT, CDR2 FQNNGV. Trimming removed 7 bases from V and 1 base from J; junction bases left unmatched: 5. The CDR3 length is 14 residues. The CDR3 DNA sequence: TGTGCCAGCACATTGGGAGGGGGCACAGATACGCAGTATTTT. Translating gives CASTLGGGTDTQYF.

CDR3 in amino acids: CASSLFRTDTQYF. The CDR3 DNA is TGTGCCAGCAGCCTCTTCCGCACAGATACGCAGTATTTT. V is TRBV7-2 and J is TRBJ2-3; D ambiguous. Germline V gene sequence: CDR1 SGHTA, CDR2 FQGNSA. With 5 bases removed from V and 1 base from J, the gap between germline ends came to 7 bases. This CDR3 has 13 amino acids.

The gene calls are TRBV6-5 and TRBJ1-1; possible D gene TRBD1, 6 bases. The V gene's germline CDR1 is MNHEY and CDR2 SVGAGI. Between the trimmed V and J ends, which lost 7 bases and 1 base, there was a span of 7 bases. CDR3 length equals 12 residues. The CDR3 coding sequence is TGTGCCAGCAAGACAGGGAACACTGAAGCTTTCTTT. It yields the protein CASKTGNTEAFF.

In DNA, the CDR3 is TGTGCCAGCAGCCAGGGGGGTCAAGAGACCCAGTACTTC. Its protein product is CASSQGGQETQYF. The V and J genes are TRBV11-3 and TRBJ2-5, with a tentative D call TRBD1 (7 bases). Germline values: CDR1 SGHNT, CDR2 YENEEA. The V end lost 5 bases, the J end lost 2 bases, and 9 bases lay between the germline ends. CDR3 length: 13 amino acids.

The chain couples TRBV5-1 to TRBJ2-2, with 7 positions matching TRBD1. Germline-derived CDR1 and CDR2 are SGHRS and YFSETQ. This CDR3 has 18 amino acids. J lost 0 bases, V lost 2 bases, and 10 bases had no gene match. The CDR3 region is CASSLAAWTGANTGELFF. The CDR3 DNA follows: TGCGCCAGCAGCTTAGCCGCCTGGACAGGAGCGAACACCGGGGAGCTGTTTTTT.

The chain has TRBV7-8 and TRBJ2-1; 8 bases fit TRBD2. The J segment lost 9 bases and the V segment lost 5 bases, leaving 33 bases of the junction unmatched. The CDR3 is made up of 22 amino acids. Germline CDR1 reads SGHVS; CDR2 reads FQNEAQ. The CDR3 DNA follows: TGTGCCAGCAGCCTCATCCAACAGCGTCCACGGAAGACTAGCGACCTCTGGGGTGAGCAGTTCTTC. Amino acid sequence: CASSLIQQRPRKTSDLWGEQFF.

V gene TRBV24-1 combines with J gene TRBJ2-5; D remains ambiguous. This CDR3 is 11 amino acids long. Trimming took 5 bases from V and 5 from J, leaving 5 bases between them. Germline V CDR1 and CDR2: KGHDR, SFDVKD. The CDR3: CATSGAETQYF. CDR3 bases: TGTGCCACCAGTGGGGCGGAGACCCAGTACTTC.